The 14 T cell receptor beta chains below all came from one sample that was sequenced in a study of shared clonotypes between healthy human individuals (dated by TCRdb to 2018 to 2021). CD8 naive samples were obtained by positive selection for CCR7 among CD45RO-negative cells, yielding a CD45RA+CCR7+ population from which TemRA cells were excluded. The library was obtained by the immunoSEQ multiplex PCR assay. In TCRdb, the immuneACCESS table is reduced to in-frame sequences with V and J assigned. These tables do not hold every clone; where another copy was compared, an unresolved V gene accounts for under half, and the others remain unexplained. The table for this sample lists about 550,000 clones; roughly 95% of them were counted only once. 0.09% to 0.13% of the sample belongs to the ten largest clones. Sequenced material: naive CD8+ T cells sorted from blood. According to the study, the label for this sample's cell subset or site signals: CD45RA+CCR7+. These receptors originate from a woman younger than 45 in good health.

DNA for the CDR3: TGTGCCAGCAGTTGGGACAGCCTACAAGAGACCCAGTACTTC. As protein: CASSWDSLQETQYF. The chain carries TRBV28 and TRBJ2-5; 7 positions agree with TRBD1. CDR1 and CDR2 (germline): MDHEN, SYDVKM. The ends lost 4 bases at V and 2 bases at J; junction bases unmatched: 4. The CDR3 has 14 amino acids.

V and J are TRBV29-1 and TRBJ2-3, with D possibly TRBD2 on 6 matching bases. This CDR3 spans 15 amino acids. V lost 3 bases, J lost 0 bases, and 13 bases lay in between. Germline V gives CDR1 SQVTM, CDR2 ANQGSEA. The CDR3 region has the DNA TGCAGCGTTGAGGAGGGAGCCGCTAGCACAGATACGCAGTATTTT. Translating it yields CSVEEGAASTDTQYF.

V gene TRBV5-1 combines with J gene TRBJ2-7; D unresolved. V was cut by 4 bases and J by 3 bases, with 8 bases left in between. Germline V gene data show CDR1 as SGHRS and CDR2 as YFSETQ. The CDR3 consists of 12 residues. The CDR3 DNA reads as TGCGCCAGCAGCGACGGCAGCTACGAGCAGTACTTC. It encodes CASSDGSYEQYF. The whole variable domain, remainder taken from reference TRBV5-1 and TRBJ2-7, is KAGVTQTPRYLIKTRGQQVTLSCSPISGHRSVSWYQQTPGQGLQFLFEYFSETQRNKGNFPGRFSGRQFSNSRSEMNVSTLELGDSALYLCASSDGSYEQYFGPGTRLTVT.

The CDR3 DNA is TGTGCCCGATCGGGACTTATCACAGATACGCAGTATTTT. This codes for CARSGLITDTQYF. This rearrangement joins TRBV30 to TRBJ2-3, with a tentative D call TRBD2 (6 bases). Germline V gene sequence: CDR1 GTSNPN, CDR2 SVGIG (reference sequence). The CDR3 is 13 amino acids. The germline V and J ends were trimmed by 8 bases and 2 bases, with 14 bases remaining between them.

This chain joins TRBV27 and TRBJ1-1; D is uncertain. CDR1 and CDR2 (germline): MNHEY, SMNVEV (reference sequence). The V gene lost 2 bases and the J gene lost 6 bases, with 16 bases spanning the gap. The length of the CDR3 is 15 residues. CDR3 sequence: CASSLNGGRGPEAFF. Here the CDR3 DNA reads TGTGCCAGCAGTTTAAATGGAGGGCGCGGGCCTGAAGCTTTCTTT.

In its sample, this clone was seen once. This sequence joins TRBV5-4 and TRBJ2-5; no clear D. The CDR3 consists of 15 residues. Germline CDR1 SGHNT, CDR2 YYREEE (reference sequence). The V and J ends lost 4 bases and 5 bases respectively, with 18 bases between them. The CDR3 bases are TGTGCCAGCAGCCCCTCGCAGTTCCGAGAGGAGACCCAGTACTTC. The encoded protein is CASSPSQFREETQYF.

The V and J genes are TRBV21-1 and TRBJ2-7; TRBD2 reflects the table's D call only, with no check against the DNA. TRBV21-1 is a recognized pseudogene. The CDR3 sequence is 15 residues long. The CDR3 sequence is CASSTREGVGYEQYF. The CDR3 DNA follows: TGTGCCAGCAGTACGCGGGAGGGCGTCGGATACGAGCAGTACTTC.

This clone was recorded a few times. This rearrangement joins TRBV28 to TRBJ2-2; TRBD2 might be the D (6 bases). From germline, CDR1 is MDHEN and CDR2 SYDVKM. V shed 5 bases and J shed 7 bases, with 14 bases lying between them. The CDR3 length is 14 residues. CDR3 protein: CASSHPGGGGELFF. In DNA, the CDR3 is TGTGCCAGCAGTCATCCTGGGGGAGGCGGGGAGCTGTTTTTT.

The CDR3 reads CASSDAGHQNTEAFF. The CDR3, as DNA: TGTGCCAGCAGCGATGCGGGACATCAGAACACTGAAGCTTTCTTT. This rearrangement joins TRBV13 to TRBJ1-1; weak D call: TRBD1 (6 bases). Germline V lookup: CDR1 PRHDT, CDR2 FYEKMQ (reference sequence). This CDR3 spans 15 amino acids. Trimming removed 5 bases at V and 1 base at J, with 14 bases between.

The count of this clone is one. This chain links TRBV7-8 with TRBJ2-1, with 8 nucleotides matching TRBD2. V lost 5 bases and J lost 4; bases outside the gene matches: 4. CDR3 length: 14 residues. Germline values: CDR1 SGHVS, CDR2 FQNEAQ. CDR3 in amino acids: CASSRLAQYNEQFF. The CDR3 bases are TGTGCCAGCAGCCGACTAGCGCAGTACAATGAGCAGTTCTTC.

This chain joins TRBV11-1 and TRBJ1-5; D not certain. Trimming left V 5 bases short and J 2 bases short, with 7 bases between. CDR1 and CDR2 from the germline V gene are SGHAT and FQDESV (reference sequence). The CDR3 is 13 amino acids. The CDR3: CASSVGRNQPQHF. DNA for the CDR3: TGTGCCAGCAGCGTGGGTCGCAATCAGCCCCAGCATTTT. Based on the CDR3 plus reference TRBV11-1 and TRBJ1-5, the full variable domain is EAEVAQSPRYKITEKSQAVAFWCDPISGHATLYWYRQILGQGPELLVQFQDESVVDDSQLPKDRFSAERLKGVDSTLKIQPAELGDSAMYLCASSVGRNQPQHFGDGTRLSIL.

The genes are TRBV19 and TRBJ2-3; TRBD2 aligns across 14 bases. Germline V gene lookup returns CDR1 LNHDA and CDR2 SQIVND (reference sequence). V trimming: 4 bases; J trimming: 4 bases; junction bases outside the gene matches: 4. The CDR3 runs to 16 residues. CDR3: CASSTTGLAGADTQYF. CDR3 sequence (DNA): TGTGCCAGTAGTACAACGGGACTAGCGGGGGCAGATACGCAGTATTTT.

The chain employs TRBV4-1 and TRBJ2-1; D is perhaps TRBD2 (6 bases). Trimming cost V 2 bases and J 8 bases, with 13 bases left between them. The CDR3 extends over 14 amino acids. Germline CDR1 is MGHRA and CDR2 is YSYEKL. The CDR3 region is CASSQPGLLYEQFF. The CDR3 DNA sequence: TGCGCCAGCAGCCAACCGGGACTCCTTTATGAGCAGTTCTTC.

The gene calls are TRBV27 and TRBJ2-7; D unclear. This CDR3 has 13 amino acids. V was cut by 2 bases and J by 6 bases, with 11 bases left in between. CDR1 is MNHEY and CDR2 is SMNVEV in the germline V gene (reference sequence). CDR3 in DNA: TGTGCCAGCAGTTTAGTGGGTTCGGGCGAGCAGTACTTC. Translated: CASSLVGSGEQYF.